This T cell receptor (beta chain) derives from a study of blood T cell repertoires in COVID-19. The junction had 5 bases not matched to a gene; V was cut back by 3 bases and J by 2 bases. CDR3 size: 15 residues. Germline V gives CDR1 SGHKS, CDR2 YYEKEE (reference sequence). Generated by immunoSEQ multiplex PCR, the TCRdb table keeps only in-frame clones and is missing some. The table lists more than 200,000 clones, around nine tenths of them singletons, with 2.1% in the top ten. The chain joins TRBV5-5 to TRBJ1-1; TRBD1 agrees at 9 bases. Sequenced material: peripheral blood. The origin of this receptor is a woman aged 40-49 years who had recovered from COVID-19. The CDR3 DNA reads TGTGCCAGCAGCTCGGGGACAGGGATAAACACTGAAGCTTTCTTT. Translation gives CASSSGTGINTEAFF.